A single sample gave rise to the 15 T cell receptor beta chains below, sequenced in a study of cytotoxic CD8 clonotypes in ibrutinib-treated CLL. TCRdb's table, derived via immunoSEQ multiplex PCR, lists solely in-frame clones and lacks some. This sample has under 200,000 clones; approximately 80% occur once, and the top ten carry roughly 4.5%. This material consisted of PBMCs, taken after 24 months of ibrutinib treatment. The source is a human donor with chronic lymphocytic leukemia.

The chain links TRBV23-1 to TRBJ2-5, with TRBD1 matching over 7 bases. TRBV23-1 is recorded as an ORF, its role being uncertain. The CDR3 sequence is 18 residues long. Trimming took 2 bases from V and 5 from J; bases not matched to a gene: 17. CDR3 DNA: TGCGCCAGCAGTCAAACCGAAAGTTTACCGGGACAGAGGGAGACCCAGTACTTC. Its protein is CASSQTESLPGQRETQYF.

The gene calls are TRBV12-5 and TRBJ2-3, with D possibly matching TRBD1 (5 bases). Germline CDR1 is LGHNT and CDR2 is FRNRAP. V dropped 8 bases and J dropped 9 bases, with 15 bases sitting between them. The length of the CDR3 is 12 residues. The CDR3 region is CASTGGESTQYF. The DNA of the CDR3 is TGTGCTAGTACAGGCGGAGAGTCCACGCAGTATTTT.

V is TRBV5-6 and J is TRBJ1-4; D is undetermined. There are 15 residues in the CDR3. V lost 4 bases to trimming and J lost 0 bases, with 10 bases between them. Germline lookup yields CDR1 SGHDT and CDR2 YYEEEE. CDR3 in DNA: TGTGCCAGCAGCGGATCGGCTGCAACTAATGAAAAACTGTTTTTT. Protein product: CASSGSAATNEKLFF.

The chain uses TRBV27 and TRBJ2-1; TRBD2 agrees at 7 bases. V shed 5 bases and J 8 bases; nucleotides not matched to a gene: 6. The V gene's germline CDR1 is MNHEY and CDR2 SMNVEV (reference sequence). The CDR3 totals 13 residues. Here the CDR3 DNA reads TGTGCCAGCAGTACCCGGACTAGAGATGAGCAGTTCTTC. Translation: CASSTRTRDEQFF.

The rearrangement links TRBV14 to TRBJ2-1; D remains ambiguous. Deletions cut 1 base from V and 9 bases from J, with 10 bases between. Germline V gene lookup returns CDR1 SGHDN and CDR2 FVKESK. The CDR3 spans 13 residues. CDR3 protein: CASSQVWQPEQFF. The CDR3 bases are TGTGCCAGCAGCCAAGTTTGGCAGCCTGAGCAGTTCTTC.

This rearrangement joins TRBV5-4 to TRBJ1-1; D gene unclear. The V end lost 3 bases, the J end lost 7 bases, and 16 bases lay between the germline ends. Germline lookup yields CDR1 SGHNT and CDR2 YYREEE (reference sequence). CDR3 size: 14 residues. The CDR3 reads CASSSPGAINEAFF. For the CDR3, the DNA is TGTGCCAGCAGCTCCCCGGGAGCCATAAATGAAGCTTTCTTT.

The V and J genes are TRBV5-1 and TRBJ2-1, with a weak D call TRBD2 (5 bases). V was clipped by 1 base and J by 0 bases, with 11 bases between them. Germline V gene data show CDR1 as SGHRS and CDR2 as YFSETQ. The CDR3 is made up of 16 amino acids. The CDR3: CASSLPRGPSYNEQFF. The CDR3 DNA follows: TGCGCCAGCAGCTTGCCACGAGGGCCCTCCTACAATGAGCAGTTCTTC.

V gene TRBV5-6 combines with J gene TRBJ2-7; D is perhaps TRBD1 (5 bases). Trimming took off 0 bases at V and 9 bases at J, with 16 bases between the two ends. The CDR3 runs to 14 residues. Germline V gene sequence: CDR1 SGHDT, CDR2 YYEEEE. CDR3 amino acids: CASSLGWGTGLQYF. The CDR3 DNA sequence: TGTGCCAGCAGCTTGGGGTGGGGCACCGGGCTGCAGTACTTC.

The chain uses TRBV7-8 and TRBJ1-5; TRBD1 might be the D (5 bases). Trimming pared 2 bases from V and 6 bases from J, leaving 17 bases between. From germline, CDR1 is SGHVS and CDR2 FQNEAQ. This CDR3 is built from 16 residues. The chain's CDR3 is CASSLIWRGDTQPQHF. CDR3 in DNA: TGTGCCAGCAGCTTAATTTGGAGGGGAGACACTCAGCCCCAGCATTTT.

The J gene is TRBJ2-7, the V gene TRBV11-2, with 7 bases lining up with TRBD1. There are 16 residues in the CDR3. Germline trimming cut 5 bases from V and 0 bases from J; bases unmatched to any gene: 10. Germline lookup yields CDR1 SGHAT and CDR2 FQNNGV. The CDR3 protein is CASSLKQGPASYEQYF. DNA for the CDR3: TGTGCCAGCAGCCTGAAACAGGGGCCGGCCTCCTACGAGCAGTACTTC. The full variable domain, with the rest looked up from reference TRBV11-2 and TRBJ2-7, is EAGVAQSPRYKIIEKRQSVAFWCNPISGHATLYWYQQILGQGPKLLIQFQNNGVVDDSQLPKDRFSAERLKGVDSTLKIQPAKLEDSAVYLCASSLKQGPASYEQYFGPGTRLTVT.

This chain uses TRBV7-2 with TRBJ2-7; 10 bases map to TRBD1. The CDR3 contains 16 residues. The germline CDR1 and CDR2 sequences are SGHTA and FQGNSA. V lost 4 bases and J lost 4; bases outside the gene matches: 10. Here the CDR3 DNA reads TGTGCCAGCAGCTCCAATAGACAGGGGGCGCGGTACGAGCAGTACTTC. This sequence encodes CASSSNRQGARYEQYF. The full variable domain, in which reference TRBV7-2 and TRBJ2-7 provide the parts outside the CDR3, is GAGVSQSPSNKVTEKGKDVELRCDPISGHTALYWYRQSLGQGLEFLIYFQGNSAPDKSGLPSDRFSAERTGGSVSTLTIQRTQQEDSAVYLCASSSNRQGARYEQYFGPGTRLTVT.

The J gene is TRBJ2-1, the V gene TRBV6-5; TRBD2 agrees at 10 bases. J lost 6 bases, V lost 6 bases, and 5 bases had no gene match. This CDR3 has 14 amino acids. The germline V gene encodes CDR1 MNHEY and CDR2 SVGAGI. The CDR3 bases are TGTGCCAGCAGAAATAGCGGGGGGTTCAATGAGCAGTTCTTC. Its protein product is CASRNSGGFNEQFF.

This chain links TRBV29-1 with TRBJ2-6, with D possibly matching TRBD1 (6 bases). Trimming cost V 6 bases and J 0 bases, with 9 bases left between them. The germline CDR1 and CDR2 sequences are SQVTM and ANQGSEA. The length of the CDR3 is 14 residues. As DNA, the CDR3 is TGCAGCGTCGGACAGATCTCTGGGGCCAACGTCCTGACTTTC. Protein product: CSVGQISGANVLTF.

The chain couples TRBV10-1 to TRBJ1-1, with unresolved D. In germline, CDR1 is WNHNN, CDR2 SYGVQD (reference sequence). Trimming shortened V by 0 bases and J by 2 bases, and 7 bases separated the two germline ends. This CDR3 is 14 amino acids long. The CDR3 DNA follows: TGCGCCAGCAGTGAGTCGTACGGTAACACTGAAGCTTTCTTT. It is translated as CASSESYGNTEAFF.

J is TRBJ1-2 and V is TRBV25-1; D is unresolved. CDR1 and CDR2 from the germline V gene are MGHDK and SYGVNS. The CDR3 has 16 residues. V shed 1 base and J shed 0 bases, with 12 bases lying between them. CDR3 sequence (DNA): TGTGCCAGCAGTGAATCGTGGAGTCTAGCTAACTATGGCTACACCTTC. It translates to CASSESWSLANYGYTF.